These 20 T cell receptor beta chains were sequenced from one sample in a study of OX40 agonist ivuxolimab in advanced cancers. Repertoires were generated with immunoSEQ multiplex PCR, while TCRdb's copy carries only in-frame clones and drops some. Of 70,000 to 95,000 clones listed, 86% were seen once; the top ten hold 6.9%. This sample comprised CD4+ or CD8+ T cells sorted from blood, obtained in a trial of the OX40 agonist ivuxolimab. These receptor sequences come from an adult with an advanced solid tumor such as melanoma, head and neck, liver or kidney cancer.

This chain uses TRBV11-2 with TRBJ1-3; 7 bases align to TRBD1. Germline V gives CDR1 SGHAT, CDR2 FQNNGV. V shed 5 bases, J shed 0 bases, and the junction held 4 bases outside the gene matches. There are 15 residues in the CDR3. The DNA of the CDR3 is TGTGCCAGCAGCCCGGACAGGCGCTCTGGAAACACCATATATTTT. Encoded protein: CASSPDRRSGNTIYF.

V gene TRBV19 combines with J gene TRBJ2-1, with 9 positions matching TRBD1. Losses at the gene ends were 1 base for V and 8 bases for J; bases not matched to a gene: 3. Germline assignment: CDR1 LNHDA and CDR2 SQIVND (reference sequence). The CDR3 has 14 residues. The CDR3 here is CASSIGTGEDEQFF. The CDR3 DNA reads TGTGCCAGTAGTATAGGGACAGGGGAGGATGAGCAGTTCTTC.

The V call is TRBV7-3, the J call TRBJ2-7; possible D gene TRBD2, 5 bases. This CDR3 region has 14 residues. Per germline, CDR1 SGHTA and CDR2 FQGTGA. V lost 3 bases and J 3 bases, leaving 12 bases between the germline ends. In DNA, the CDR3 is TGTGCCAGCAGCTTCGCCCCGGGGAGCTACGAGCAGTACTTC. Translated, it gives CASSFAPGSYEQYF.

The chain links TRBV7-6 to TRBJ1-1; D is undetermined. Germline V gene sequence: CDR1 SGHVS, CDR2 FNYEAQ. V was cut by 5 bases and J by 8 bases, with 21 bases left in between. This CDR3 is built from 15 residues. Written as DNA, the CDR3 is TGTGCCAGCAGCAGGCGGCGGGAAAGAGACCTCGAAGCTTTCTTT. Translating gives CASSRRRERDLEAFF.

The V and J genes are TRBV27 and TRBJ2-5; 8 positions match TRBD1. Per germline, CDR1 MNHEY and CDR2 SMNVEV (reference sequence). The CDR3 is 13 amino acids. The V segment lost 5 bases and the J segment 2 bases; nucleotides outside the gene matches: 1. CDR3 coding DNA: TGTGCCAGCAGTCACAGGGGGCAAGAGACCCAGTACTTC. Amino acid sequence: CASSHRGQETQYF.

CDR3 amino acids: CASTLGGSNSPLHF. The DNA of the CDR3 is TGTGCCAGCACCCTCGGGGGGTCTAATTCACCCCTCCACTTT. The chain employs TRBV13 and TRBJ1-6, with D perhaps TRBD1 (5 bases). V lost 7 bases, J lost 6 bases, and 13 bases lay in between. Germline V CDR1 and CDR2: PRHDT, FYEKMQ (reference sequence). The CDR3 spans 14 residues.

The CDR3 sequence is CASSLAGTRNREQFF. CDR3 bases: TGTGCCAGCAGTTTGGCCGGGACTCGGAATCGTGAGCAGTTCTTC. J is TRBJ2-1 and V is TRBV27, with a weak D call TRBD2 (6 bases). The CDR3 is 15 amino acids. The germline V gene encodes CDR1 MNHEY and CDR2 SMNVEV (reference sequence). Trimming cost V 3 bases and J 9 bases, with 18 bases left between them.

CDR3 nucleotide sequence: TGTGCCAGTAGTGGGGGACTCCCTGATGAAAAACTGTTTTTT. Translation gives CASSGGLPDEKLFF. The genes are TRBV19 and TRBJ1-4; weak D call: TRBD1 (5 bases). Germline V gives CDR1 LNHDA, CDR2 SQIVND (reference sequence). The CDR3 length is 14 residues. V lost 5 bases, J lost 6 bases, and 13 bases lay in between.

This clone was recorded once. The V gene is TRBV4-3, the J gene TRBJ1-2, with TRBD1 as a possible D gene (5 bases). Germline-derived CDR1 and CDR2 are LGHNA and YSLEER. V lost 5 bases to trimming and J lost 6 bases, with 25 bases between them. The CDR3 contains 17 residues. The CDR3 loop reads CASSANGWAGSADGYTF. The CDR3, as DNA: TGCGCCAGCAGCGCGAACGGCTGGGCAGGGAGCGCGGATGGCTACACCTTC.

The gene calls are TRBV18 and TRBJ1-1, with 7 bases fitting TRBD1. The CDR3 runs 14 residues. Unmatched junction bases numbered 7, after V lost 6 bases and J lost 3 bases. CDR1 KGHSH and CDR2 LQKENI come from the germline V gene. The CDR3 region has the DNA TGTGCCAGCTCCACGGTCAGGGGGGACACTGAAGCTTTCTTT. Amino acids: CASSTVRGDTEAFF.

This clone was counted a single time. The chain joins TRBV5-4 to TRBJ1-2; possibly TRBD1 for D (6 bases). Looked up from germline, CDR1 is SGHNT and CDR2 is YYREEE (reference sequence). Trimming stripped 2 bases from V and 7 bases from J, with 18 bases between. This CDR3 has 15 residues. This CDR3 reads CASSFPTGQGSGYTF. CDR3 in DNA: TGTGCCAGCAGCTTCCCGACAGGCCAGGGATCTGGCTACACCTTC. The variable domain in full, completed from reference TRBV5-4 and TRBJ1-2, reads ETGVTQSPTHLIKTRGQQVTLRCSSQSGHNTVSWYQQALGQGPQFIFQYYREEENGRGNFPPRFSGLQFPNYSSELNVNALELDDSALYLCASSFPTGQGSGYTFGSGTRLTVV.

The genes are TRBV7-2 and TRBJ2-7; 10 bases fit TRBD2. V shed 2 bases and J 6 bases; nucleotides not matched to a gene: 10. The length of the CDR3 is 16 residues. The V gene's germline CDR1 is SGHTA and CDR2 FQGNSA. The CDR3 region is CASSLIASGSSGEQYF. CDR3 sequence (DNA): TGTGCCAGCAGCTTAATAGCTAGCGGGAGTTCTGGCGAGCAGTACTTC.

This chain connects TRBV19 to TRBJ1-2, with a possible D match to TRBD1 (6 bases). The CDR3 length is 17 residues. In germline, CDR1 is LNHDA, CDR2 SQIVND (reference sequence). V was trimmed by 1 base and J by 0 bases, leaving 15 bases between them. The CDR3 spells CASSIVDRIGANYGYTF. The CDR3 nucleotides read TGTGCCAGTAGTATAGTTGACAGGATCGGGGCTAACTATGGCTACACCTTC.

The V and J genes are TRBV9 and TRBJ2-3; 16 bases fit TRBD2. The trim removed 4 bases at V and 5 bases at J, leaving 16 bases unmatched. The germline gives CDR1 SGDLS, CDR2 YYNGEE. The CDR3 consists of 20 residues. CDR3 amino acids: CASSPETPGLAGGPLDTQYF. The CDR3 DNA sequence: TGTGCCAGCAGCCCGGAAACACCGGGACTAGCGGGAGGGCCGTTAGATACGCAGTATTTT.

A single count supports this clone. This chain connects TRBV5-1 to TRBJ2-5; D is ambiguous. Between the trimmed V and J ends, which lost 1 base and 2 bases, there was a span of 6 bases. The germline CDR1 and CDR2 sequences are SGHRS and YFSETQ. The CDR3 length is 13 residues. CDR3 in DNA: TGCGCCAGCAGCTTGCGGTATCAAGAGACCCAGTACTTC. Translating it yields CASSLRYQETQYF.

The chain recombines TRBV2 with TRBJ1-2, with 10 bases aligning to TRBD1. Germline lookup yields CDR1 SNHLY and CDR2 FYNNEI. The length of the CDR3 is 15 residues. V was clipped by 3 bases and J by 1 base; unmatched bases: 2. This CDR3 reads CASSDRDRGNYGYTF. The CDR3 coding sequence is TGTGCCAGCAGTGACCGGGACAGGGGTAACTATGGCTACACCTTC. The variable domain in full, completed from reference TRBV2 and TRBJ1-2, reads EPEVTQTPSHQVTQMGQEVILRCVPISNHLYFYWYRQILGQKVEFLVSFYNNEISEKSEIFDDQFSVERPDGSNFTLKIRSTKLEDSAMYFCASSDRDRGNYGYTFGSGTRLTVV.

V and J are TRBV6-5 and TRBJ2-2, with a tentative D call TRBD2 (5 bases). Germline V gives CDR1 MNHEY, CDR2 SVGAGI. The V and J ends lost 0 bases and 9 bases respectively, with 8 bases between them. This CDR3 has 13 residues. The DNA for the CDR3 is TGTGCCAGCAGTTACTCGAGAGGGCGGGAGCTGTTTTTT. This codes for CASSYSRGRELFF.

The chain recombines TRBV7-8 with TRBJ2-2, with 9 bases identical to TRBD2. Germline CDR1 SGHVS, CDR2 FQNEAQ. The CDR3 sequence is 16 residues long. V was pared by 4 bases and J by 2 bases, with 5 bases of the junction left unmatched. The DNA of the CDR3 is TGTGCCAGCAGCTCCCCAGCGGGGGGAAACACCGGGGAGCTGTTTTTT. Translating it yields CASSSPAGGNTGELFF.

V and J are TRBV7-9 and TRBJ1-3; 7 positions agree with TRBD1. J gave up 4 bases and V 3 bases, and 0 bases lay outside the gene matches. CDR1 SEHNR and CDR2 FQNEAQ come from the germline V gene (reference sequence). CDR3 length: 13 residues. The CDR3 here is CASSLGQGNTIYF. CDR3 in DNA: TGTGCCAGCAGCTTGGGACAGGGAAACACCATATATTTT.

This sequence joins TRBV19 and TRBJ1-2; no definite D call. This CDR3 comprises 13 residues. Trimming removed 5 bases at V and 4 bases at J, with 11 bases between. CDR1 LNHDA and CDR2 SQIVND come from the germline V gene (reference sequence). The chain's CDR3 is CASSAGLIYGYTF. Written as DNA, the CDR3 is TGTGCCAGTAGTGCAGGCCTTATCTATGGCTACACCTTC.